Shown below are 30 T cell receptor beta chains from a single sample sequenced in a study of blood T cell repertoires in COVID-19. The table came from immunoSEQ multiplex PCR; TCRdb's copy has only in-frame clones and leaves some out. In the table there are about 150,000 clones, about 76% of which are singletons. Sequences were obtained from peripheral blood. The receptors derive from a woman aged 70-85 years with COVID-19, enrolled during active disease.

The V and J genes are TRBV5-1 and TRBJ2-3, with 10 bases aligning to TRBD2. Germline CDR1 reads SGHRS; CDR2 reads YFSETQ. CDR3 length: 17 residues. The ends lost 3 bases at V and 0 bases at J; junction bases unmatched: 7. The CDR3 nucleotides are TGCGCCAGCAGCTCCGGACTAGCGGTTTCTAGCACAGATACGCAGTATTTT. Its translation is CASSSGLAVSSTDTQYF.

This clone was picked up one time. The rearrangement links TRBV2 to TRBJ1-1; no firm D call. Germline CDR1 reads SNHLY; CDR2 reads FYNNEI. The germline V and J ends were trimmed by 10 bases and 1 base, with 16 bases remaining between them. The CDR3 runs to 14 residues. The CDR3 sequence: CATTLLPGNTEAFF. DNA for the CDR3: TGTGCCACCACCCTTCTACCAGGGAACACTGAAGCTTTCTTT.

The CDR3 DNA sequence: TGTGCCAGCAGCCCGTTGGTCAGGGCCGAAAACACCGGGGAGCTGTTTTTT. It translates to CASSPLVRAENTGELFF. The gene calls are TRBV7-3 and TRBJ2-2, with a weak D call TRBD1 (5 bases). Germline CDR1 SGHTA, CDR2 FQGTGA. The CDR3 totals 17 residues. V gave up 5 bases and J gave up 2 bases, with 18 bases separating them.

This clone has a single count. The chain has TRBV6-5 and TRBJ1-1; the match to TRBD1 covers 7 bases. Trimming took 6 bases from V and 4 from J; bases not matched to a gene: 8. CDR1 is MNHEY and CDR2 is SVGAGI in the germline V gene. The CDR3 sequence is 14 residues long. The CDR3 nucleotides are TGTGCCAGCAGGGTACAGGGGACGGGCACTGAAGCTTTCTTT. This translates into CASRVQGTGTEAFF.

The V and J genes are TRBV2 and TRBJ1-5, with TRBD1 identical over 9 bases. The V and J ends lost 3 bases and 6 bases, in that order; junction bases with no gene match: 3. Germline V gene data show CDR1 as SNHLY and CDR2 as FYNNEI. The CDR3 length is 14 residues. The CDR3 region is CASSDGTGIQPQHF. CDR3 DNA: TGTGCCAGCAGTGACGGGACAGGGATTCAGCCCCAGCATTTT.

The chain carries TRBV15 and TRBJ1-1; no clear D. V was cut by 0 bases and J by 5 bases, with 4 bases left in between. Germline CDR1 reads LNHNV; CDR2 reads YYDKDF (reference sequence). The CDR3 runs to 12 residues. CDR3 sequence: CATSRDLTEAFF. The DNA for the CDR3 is TGTGCCACCAGCAGAGATCTAACTGAAGCTTTCTTT.

Here the CDR3 reads CASGRDPNQPQHF. DNA for the CDR3: TGTGCCTCGGGGAGGGATCCCAATCAGCCCCAGCATTTT. V is TRBV27 and J is TRBJ1-5; D is unresolved. The CDR3 has 13 residues. Trimming pared 11 bases from V and 3 bases from J, leaving 14 bases between. Germline assignment: CDR1 MNHEY and CDR2 SMNVEV (reference sequence).

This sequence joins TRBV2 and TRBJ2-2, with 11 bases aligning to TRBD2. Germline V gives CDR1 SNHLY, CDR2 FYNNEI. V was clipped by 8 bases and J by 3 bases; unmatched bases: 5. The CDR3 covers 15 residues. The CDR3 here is CASHPSGGYTGELFF. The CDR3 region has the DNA TGTGCCAGCCATCCTAGCGGGGGGTACACCGGGGAGCTGTTTTTT.

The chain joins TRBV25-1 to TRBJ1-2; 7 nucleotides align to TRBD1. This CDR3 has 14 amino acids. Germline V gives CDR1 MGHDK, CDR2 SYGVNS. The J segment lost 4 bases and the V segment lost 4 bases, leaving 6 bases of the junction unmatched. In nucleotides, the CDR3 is TGTGCCAGCAGTGGGACAGGTGGTCCCTATGGCTACACCTTC. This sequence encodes CASSGTGGPYGYTF.

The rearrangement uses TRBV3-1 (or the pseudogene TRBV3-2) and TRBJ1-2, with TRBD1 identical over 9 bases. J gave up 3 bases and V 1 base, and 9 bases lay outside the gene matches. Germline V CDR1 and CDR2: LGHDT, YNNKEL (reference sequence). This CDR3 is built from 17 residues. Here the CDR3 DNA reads TGTGCCAGCAGCCAAGTGCACGGGACAGGGTGTGACTATGGCTACACCTTC. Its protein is CASSQVHGTGCDYGYTF.

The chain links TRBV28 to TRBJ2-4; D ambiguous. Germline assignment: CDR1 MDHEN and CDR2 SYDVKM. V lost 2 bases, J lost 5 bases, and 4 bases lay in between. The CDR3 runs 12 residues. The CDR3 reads CASSLGENIQYF. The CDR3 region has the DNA TGTGCCAGCAGTTTAGGAGAAAACATTCAGTACTTC.

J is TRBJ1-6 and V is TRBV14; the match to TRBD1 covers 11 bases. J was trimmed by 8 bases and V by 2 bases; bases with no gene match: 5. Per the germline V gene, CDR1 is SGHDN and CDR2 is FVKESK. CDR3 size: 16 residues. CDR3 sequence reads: CASSQRTGGIDSPLHF. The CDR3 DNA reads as TGTGCCAGCAGCCAAAGGACAGGGGGCATCGATTCACCCCTCCACTTT.

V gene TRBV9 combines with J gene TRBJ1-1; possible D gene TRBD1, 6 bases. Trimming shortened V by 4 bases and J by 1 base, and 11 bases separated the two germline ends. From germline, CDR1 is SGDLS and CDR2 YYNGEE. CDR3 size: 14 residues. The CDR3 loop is CASSSGHPNTEAFF. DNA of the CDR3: TGTGCCAGCAGCTCGGGACATCCGAACACTGAAGCTTTCTTT.

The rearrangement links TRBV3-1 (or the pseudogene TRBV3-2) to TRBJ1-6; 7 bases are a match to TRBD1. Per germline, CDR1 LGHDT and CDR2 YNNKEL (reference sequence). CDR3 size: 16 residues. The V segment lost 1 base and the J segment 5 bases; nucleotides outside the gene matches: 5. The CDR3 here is CASSQGAGGNNSPLHF. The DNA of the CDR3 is TGTGCCAGCAGCCAAGGGGCAGGGGGTAATAATTCACCCCTCCACTTT.

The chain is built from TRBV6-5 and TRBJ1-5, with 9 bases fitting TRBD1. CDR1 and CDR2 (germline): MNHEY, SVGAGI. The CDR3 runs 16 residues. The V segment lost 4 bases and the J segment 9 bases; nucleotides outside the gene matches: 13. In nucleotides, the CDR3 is TGTGCCAGCAGTTCAGCCACGGGACAGGGTGTTAGGCCCCAGCATTTT. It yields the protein CASSSATGQGVRPQHF.

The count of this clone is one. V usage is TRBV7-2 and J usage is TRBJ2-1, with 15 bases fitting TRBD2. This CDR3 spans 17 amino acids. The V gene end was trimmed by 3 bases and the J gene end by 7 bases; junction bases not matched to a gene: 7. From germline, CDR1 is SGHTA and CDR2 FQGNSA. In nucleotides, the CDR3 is TGTGCCAGCAGCTTGCCCGGACTAGCGGGGGGGCGAAATGAGCAGTTCTTC. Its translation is CASSLPGLAGGRNEQFF.

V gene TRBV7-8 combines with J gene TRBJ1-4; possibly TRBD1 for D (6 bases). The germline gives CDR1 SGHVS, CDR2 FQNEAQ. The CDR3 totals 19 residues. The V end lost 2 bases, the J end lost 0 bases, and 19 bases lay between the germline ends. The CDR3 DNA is TGTGCCAGCAGCTTAAGGGGACAACCAGTCGGATCAACTAATGAAAAACTGTTTTTT. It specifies CASSLRGQPVGSTNEKLFF.

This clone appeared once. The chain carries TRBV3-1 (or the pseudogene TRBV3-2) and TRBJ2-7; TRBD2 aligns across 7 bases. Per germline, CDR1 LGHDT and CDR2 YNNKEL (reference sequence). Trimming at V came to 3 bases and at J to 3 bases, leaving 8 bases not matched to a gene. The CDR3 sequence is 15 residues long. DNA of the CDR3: TGTGCCAGCAGCCATATCGCTAGCGGAGGCTACGAGCAGTACTTC. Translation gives CASSHIASGGYEQYF.

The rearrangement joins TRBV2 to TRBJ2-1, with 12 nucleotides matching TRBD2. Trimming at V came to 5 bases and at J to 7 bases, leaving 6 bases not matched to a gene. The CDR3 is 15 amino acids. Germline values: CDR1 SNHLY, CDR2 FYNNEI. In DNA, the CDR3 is TGTGCCAGCAGTCCTCTAGCGGGGGGGTCGAATGAGCAGTTCTTC. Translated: CASSPLAGGSNEQFF.

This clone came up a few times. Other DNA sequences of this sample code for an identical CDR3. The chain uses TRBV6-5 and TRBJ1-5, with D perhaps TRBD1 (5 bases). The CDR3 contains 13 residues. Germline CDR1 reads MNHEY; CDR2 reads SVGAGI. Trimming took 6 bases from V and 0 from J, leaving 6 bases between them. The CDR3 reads CASRDSSNQPQHF. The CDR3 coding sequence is TGTGCCAGCAGAGACAGTAGCAATCAGCCCCAGCATTTT.

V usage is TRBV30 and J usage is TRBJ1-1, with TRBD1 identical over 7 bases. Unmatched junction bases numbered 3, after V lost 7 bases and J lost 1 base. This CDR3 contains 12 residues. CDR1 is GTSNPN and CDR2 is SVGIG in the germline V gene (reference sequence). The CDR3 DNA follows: TGTGCCTCGAGACAGGGGAACACTGAAGCTTTCTTT. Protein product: CASRQGNTEAFF.

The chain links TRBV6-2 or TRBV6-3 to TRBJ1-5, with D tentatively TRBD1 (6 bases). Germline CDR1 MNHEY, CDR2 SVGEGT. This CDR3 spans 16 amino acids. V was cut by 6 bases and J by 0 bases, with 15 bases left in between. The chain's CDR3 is CASSFGQTDSNQPQHF. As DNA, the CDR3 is TGTGCCAGCAGCTTCGGACAGACCGATAGCAATCAGCCCCAGCATTTT.

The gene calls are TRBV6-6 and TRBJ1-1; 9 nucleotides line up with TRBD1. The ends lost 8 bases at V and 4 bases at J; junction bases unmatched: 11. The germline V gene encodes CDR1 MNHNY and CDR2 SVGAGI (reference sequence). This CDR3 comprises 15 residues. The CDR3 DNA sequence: TGTGCCAGCCGCAGGGACAGGGCATATTCCACTGAAGCTTTCTTT. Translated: CASRRDRAYSTEAFF.

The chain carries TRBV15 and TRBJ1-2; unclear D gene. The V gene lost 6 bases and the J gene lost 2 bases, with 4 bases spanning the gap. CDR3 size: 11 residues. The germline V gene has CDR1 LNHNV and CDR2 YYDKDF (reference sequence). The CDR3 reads CATSQNYGYTF. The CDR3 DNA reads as TGTGCCACCAGTCAGAACTATGGCTACACCTTC.

CDR3 DNA: TGTGCCAGTAGTAAAAAGAATCCGGGACAGGGGACCTATGGCTACACCTTC. Encoded protein: CASSKKNPGQGTYGYTF. The chain uses TRBV19 and TRBJ1-2; 10 nucleotides match TRBD1. The CDR3 length is 17 residues. Losses at the gene ends were 4 bases for V and 4 bases for J; bases not matched to a gene: 12. Germline V gives CDR1 LNHDA, CDR2 SQIVND (reference sequence).

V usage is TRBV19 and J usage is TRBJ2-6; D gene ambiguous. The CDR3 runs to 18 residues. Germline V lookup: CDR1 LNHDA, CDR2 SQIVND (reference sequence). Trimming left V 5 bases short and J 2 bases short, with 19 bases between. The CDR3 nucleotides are TGTGCCAGTAGTTCTCGCCGGTCCTCCCGGGCTGGGGCCAACGTCCTGACTTTC. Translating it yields CASSSRRSSRAGANVLTF.

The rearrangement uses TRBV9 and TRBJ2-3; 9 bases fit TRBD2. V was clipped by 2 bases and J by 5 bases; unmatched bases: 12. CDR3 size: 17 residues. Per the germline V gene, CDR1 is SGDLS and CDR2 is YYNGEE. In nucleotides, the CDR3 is TGTGCCAGCAGCGTTGGTGTTGAACCAGCGGGGGGAGATACGCAGTATTTT. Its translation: CASSVGVEPAGGDTQYF.

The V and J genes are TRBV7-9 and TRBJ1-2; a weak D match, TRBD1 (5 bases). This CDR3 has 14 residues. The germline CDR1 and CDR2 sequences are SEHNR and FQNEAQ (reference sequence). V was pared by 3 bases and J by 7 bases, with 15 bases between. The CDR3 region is CASSLAEGRGGYTF. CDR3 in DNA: TGTGCCAGCAGCTTGGCCGAGGGGCGGGGTGGCTACACCTTC.

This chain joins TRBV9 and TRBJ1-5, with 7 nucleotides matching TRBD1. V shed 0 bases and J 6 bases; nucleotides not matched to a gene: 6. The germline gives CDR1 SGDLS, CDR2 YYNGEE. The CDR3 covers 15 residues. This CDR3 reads CASSVVQGQSQPQHF. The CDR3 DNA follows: TGTGCCAGCAGCGTAGTACAGGGGCAAAGTCAGCCCCAGCATTTT. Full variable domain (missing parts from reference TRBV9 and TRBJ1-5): DSGVTQTPKHLITATGQRVTLRCSPRSGDLSVYWYQQSLDQGLQFLIQYYNGEERAKGNILERFSAQQFPDLHSELNLSSLELGDSALYFCASSVVQGQSQPQHFGDGTRLSIL.

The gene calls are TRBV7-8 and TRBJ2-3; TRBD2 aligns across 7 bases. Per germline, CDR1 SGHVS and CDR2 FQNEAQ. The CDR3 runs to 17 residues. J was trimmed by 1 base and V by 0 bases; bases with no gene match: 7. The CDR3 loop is CASSLAQLSGGTDTQYF. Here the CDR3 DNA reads TGTGCCAGCAGCTTAGCCCAACTCAGCGGGGGCACAGATACGCAGTATTTT.